The clone carrying this TCR beta chain is a singleton in its sample. These data come from a study of blood T cell repertoires in COVID-19. At the level of the study: From the United States, Italy and Spain came samples of acute and convalescent COVID-19. From T cells, B-cell-depleted T cells, or PBMCs came the material, which was cDNA or gDNA.

Methods used by the authors: For nucleated cells, counts were estimated from reference gene primer amplification. TCRdb keeps only in-frame clones here, not all; method: immunoSEQ multiplex PCR. Clone size and the V and J calls come from that table; the DNA yielded D and trimming. The sample carries about 250,000 clones, about 85% recorded once. The CDR3 has 15 amino acids. Looked up from germline, CDR1 is SGDLS and CDR2 is YYNGEE. J lost 0 bases, V lost 4 bases, and 5 bases had no gene match. Sequenced material: peripheral blood. This TCR was recovered from a young man with active or convalescent COVID-19. This chain links TRBV9 with TRBJ1-1; 8 bases map to TRBD1. The CDR3 region has the DNA TGTGCCAGCAGCTCCCGACAGGGGATGAACACTGAAGCTTTCTTT. This encodes CASSSRQGMNTEAFF.